This T cell receptor beta chain was observed in a study of T cell repertoires in cytomegalovirus infection. About the study: Peptides in the study included HLA-C-restricted and HLA-B-restricted CMV epitopes.

This CDR3 comprises 12 residues. Germline-derived CDR1 and CDR2 are LGHNT and FRNRAP. Trimming removed 6 bases at V and 6 bases at J, with 9 bases between. MiXCR, run by TCRdb on the reads, gives a single entry per CDR3 protein. The profile shows hundreds of thousands of distinct CDR3 sequences, almost 30% of them singletons. A remark on this clonotype: The antigen is not known.

The rearrangement uses TRBV12-5 and TRBJ1-5; no reliable D call. This sequence was found in a human donor in good health (CMV status not recorded). Some clones in this sample may be carry-over from other donors' samples. The input for sequencing was cultured PBMCs, taken from culture after CMV antigen stimulation. CDR3 loop: CASGTRGQPQHF. CDR3 sequence (DNA): TGTGCTAGTGGGACACGGGGTCAGCCCCAGCATTTT.